Following are 13 T cell receptor beta chains from one sample sequenced in a study of T-cell memory formation after mild COVID-19. A single record per CDR3 protein comes from TCRdb applying MiXCR to the 5' RACE reads. This repertoire shows under 40,000 distinct CDR3 sequences, 7% to 9.5% found once; its top ten account for 25% to 35%. The specimen sequenced was PBMCs or a T cell subset sorted from them (not recorded which). These receptors were obtained from a man between 18 and 29 years old who had mild COVID-19 (a few samples of this study predate the infection). Cell type and time point are not known.

The chain joins TRBV25-1 to TRBJ1-2, with 11 positions matching TRBD1. The CDR3 is 14 residues long. Germline V gene sequence: CDR1 MGHDK, CDR2 SYGVNS. V was clipped by 3 bases and J by 6 bases; unmatched bases: 3. The CDR3 region is CASSDPGQGDGYTF. The CDR3 nucleotides are TGTGCCAGCAGTGACCCGGGACAGGGGGATGGCTACACCTTC.

In its sample, this clonotype ranks as medium-sized. V gene TRBV4-2 combines with J gene TRBJ2-6; TRBD2 matches at 11 bases. The ends lost 5 bases at V and 0 bases at J; junction bases unmatched: 3. The CDR3 totals 17 residues. CDR1 and CDR2 from the germline V gene are LGHNA and YNFKEQ. CDR3 in amino acids: CASSSSGGASGANVLTF. The CDR3, as DNA: TGTGCCAGCAGCAGTAGCGGGGGGGCCTCTGGGGCCAACGTCCTGACTTTC.

This clonotype was counted many times. This rearrangement joins TRBV12-3 or TRBV12-4 to TRBJ1-1; D unclear. The V end lost 2 bases, the J end lost 0 bases, and 19 bases lay between the germline ends. This CDR3 has 18 amino acids. The CDR3 sequence is CASSLPPTGLIVNTEAFF. Here the CDR3 DNA reads TGTGCCAGCAGTTTACCCCCGACGGGCCTCATCGTGAACACTGAAGCTTTCTTT.

This clonotype was picked up many times. The genes are TRBV10-2 and TRBJ1-2; D is possibly TRBD1 (6 bases). Germline CDR1 and CDR2: WSHSY and SAAADI. Trimming took off 0 bases at V and 8 bases at J, with 13 bases between the two ends. CDR3 length: 14 residues. CDR3 sequence reads: CASSESTGVGGYTF. In nucleotides, the CDR3 is TGCGCCAGCAGTGAGTCGACAGGAGTTGGGGGCTACACCTTC.

This clonotype was seen a few times. This chain connects TRBV4-3 to TRBJ2-4; D gene unclear. The V gene's germline CDR1 is LGHNA and CDR2 YSLEER. Trimming removed 0 bases at V and 0 bases at J, with 12 bases between. This CDR3 has 17 amino acids. In nucleotides, the CDR3 is TGCGCCAGCAGCCAAGAAACTGTACCTAAAGCCAAAAACATTCAGTACTTC. Its protein is CASSQETVPKAKNIQYF.

This clonotype has ten or more counts. V usage is TRBV20-1 and J usage is TRBJ2-3; D might be TRBD1 or TRBD2, each matching 6 bases. Germline loops: CDR1 DFQATT, CDR2 SNEGSKA (reference sequence). V lost 2 bases, J lost 2 bases, and 17 bases lay in between. This CDR3 is built from 16 residues. In nucleotides, the CDR3 is TGCAGTGCTAGACCCCAGAGGGGGAGGCACACAGATACGCAGTATTTT. It specifies CSARPQRGRHTDTQYF.

This clonotype was seen many times. The V call is TRBV12-3 or TRBV12-4, the J call TRBJ1-1; TRBD1 aligns across 8 bases. V lost 6 bases, J lost 4 bases, and 4 bases stayed unmatched. The CDR3 has 13 amino acids. The CDR3 is CASSTQGATEAFF. As DNA, the CDR3 is TGTGCCAGCAGCACCCAGGGGGCCACTGAAGCTTTCTTT.

V and J are TRBV6-5 and TRBJ2-2, with 9 positions matching TRBD2. This CDR3 region has 18 residues. V lost 0 bases, J lost 5 bases, and 10 bases stayed unmatched. Per the germline V gene, CDR1 is MNHEY and CDR2 is SVGAGI. The CDR3 spells CASSYSSGGLPRTGELFF. For the CDR3, the DNA is TGTGCCAGCAGTTACTCGAGCGGGGGGCTACCGAGGACCGGGGAGCTGTTTTTT.

This clonotype was picked up many times. This chain uses TRBV25-1 with TRBJ2-7; no firm D call. The CDR3 totals 13 residues. The V and J ends lost 5 bases and 0 bases respectively, with 8 bases between them. CDR1 MGHDK and CDR2 SYGVNS come from the germline V gene. The CDR3 region has the DNA TGTGCCAGCAGTTCCCCGAGCTCCTACGAGCAGTACGTC. This codes for CASSSPSSYEQYV.

This clonotype was counted ten times or more. The rearrangement uses TRBV7-2 and TRBJ1-5; TRBD1 aligns across 7 bases. There are 14 residues in the CDR3. Germline V gene sequence: CDR1 SGHTA, CDR2 FQGNSA. With V trimmed by 5 bases and J by 7 bases, 8 bases remained unmatched. The CDR3 nucleotides are TGTGCCAGCAGCCTGAACAGGGGAGAACAGCCCCAGCATTTT. Its translation: CASSLNRGEQPQHF.

The chain links TRBV12-3 or TRBV12-4 to TRBJ2-1; D perhaps matches TRBD1 (6 bases). V was cut by 9 bases and J by 9 bases, with 24 bases left in between. This CDR3 is built from 15 residues. The CDR3 DNA reads TGTGCCAGTACCCCCGTAGGGGGTTCCCACCGTGAGCAGTTCTTC. It translates to CASTPVGGSHREQFF.

Many counts were recorded for this clonotype. The chain joins TRBV20-1 to TRBJ2-6, with a weak D call TRBD1 (5 bases). The germline V and J ends were trimmed by 7 bases and 2 bases, with 12 bases remaining between them. CDR1 is DFQATT, CDR2 SNEGSKA, per germline (reference sequence). The CDR3 runs 14 residues. The CDR3 region is CSVSQGAGANVLTF. The CDR3 coding sequence is TGCAGTGTAAGCCAAGGGGCTGGGGCCAACGTCCTGACTTTC.

In its sample, this clonotype was seen many times. The chain recombines TRBV6-5 with TRBJ2-7; 7 nucleotides agree with TRBD2. From germline, CDR1 is MNHEY and CDR2 SVGAGI. V dropped 0 bases and J dropped 0; count of bases not matched to a gene: 2. The CDR3 totals 15 residues. CDR3 in amino acids: CASSYSPSGSYEQYF. In DNA, the CDR3 is TGTGCCAGCAGTTACTCGCCTAGCGGCTCCTACGAGCAGTACTTC.